Here is one T cell receptor beta chain with its context. These data are taken from a study of shared clonotypes between healthy human individuals. The germline V gene encodes CDR1 SGHAT and CDR2 FQDESV (reference sequence). V lost 5 bases and J lost 10, with 9 bases in between. There are 11 residues in the CDR3. The repertoire was sequenced with immunoSEQ multiplex PCR; TCRdb's copy has only in-frame clones and lacks some. The data hold hundreds of thousands of clones, with about 74% observed a single time. The sample was memory CD4+ T cells sorted from blood. The subset: CD45RA-negative fraction. The receptor was derived from a woman aged 25 to 39 in good health. The chain has TRBV11-1 and TRBJ2-1; D unclear. The CDR3 protein is CASSRDGEQFF. CDR3 in DNA: TGTGCCAGCAGCCGAGACGGAGAGCAGTTCTTC.